Listed here are 27 T cell receptor beta chains from one sample, sequenced in a study of tumor T cells in aggressive B-cell lymphoma. Libraries were prepared by immunoSEQ multiplex PCR; TCRdb keeps only in-frame clonotypes and omits some of them. The repertoire holds about 10,000 clones, with 75% to 85% as singletons. The sample consisted of tumor tissue. The receptors originated from an adult with diffuse large B cell lymphoma.

The chain links TRBV18 to TRBJ2-1; 11 positions agree with TRBD2. CDR3 length: 17 residues. V shed 2 bases and J 8 bases; nucleotides not matched to a gene: 11. The germline gives CDR1 KGHSH, CDR2 LQKENI. CDR3 loop: CASSPLRLAGRFHEQFF. In DNA form, the CDR3 reads TGTGCCAGCTCACCATTGAGACTAGCGGGGAGGTTCCATGAGCAGTTCTTC.

V gene TRBV5-1 combines with J gene TRBJ2-1, with 7 bases fitting TRBD2. The CDR3 is 14 residues long. Germline V lookup: CDR1 SGHRS, CDR2 YFSETQ. V shed 4 bases and J 1 base; nucleotides not matched to a gene: 2. CDR3 region: CASSGGGSYNEQFF. CDR3 nucleotide sequence: TGCGCCAGCAGCGGGGGAGGGTCCTACAATGAGCAGTTCTTC.

V and J are TRBV6-5 and TRBJ1-1, with a weak D call TRBD1 (5 bases). The CDR3 is 13 amino acids. In germline, CDR1 is MNHEY, CDR2 SVGAGI. V was trimmed by 7 bases and J by 4 bases, leaving 13 bases between them. CDR3 in DNA: TGTGCCAGCACCAGTGGGCAGGGCACTGAAGCTTTCTTT. It specifies CASTSGQGTEAFF.

The chain is built from TRBV4-2 and TRBJ2-3, with TRBD1 as a possible D gene (5 bases). The V end lost 2 bases, the J end lost 1 base, and 10 bases lay between the germline ends. Germline CDR1 reads LGHNA; CDR2 reads YNFKEQ. The CDR3 has 15 amino acids. This CDR3 is CASSQKAQGTDTQYF. CDR3 in DNA: TGTGCCAGCAGCCAAAAGGCACAGGGCACAGATACGCAGTATTTT.

V is TRBV4-1 and J is TRBJ1-5, with D tentatively TRBD1 (5 bases). V lost 0 bases and J 2 bases, leaving 14 bases between the germline ends. CDR1 is MGHRA and CDR2 is YSYEKL in the germline V gene. The CDR3 sequence is 17 residues long. In DNA, the CDR3 is TGCGCCAGCAGCCAAGATGGGTATGGGGGGGGCAATCAGCCCCAGCATTTT. It specifies CASSQDGYGGGNQPQHF.

The chain links TRBV5-1 to TRBJ2-5, with a possible D match to TRBD1 (6 bases). V was clipped by 4 bases and J by 5 bases, with 12 bases between them. This CDR3 has 13 amino acids. Germline CDR1 reads SGHRS; CDR2 reads YFSETQ. The CDR3 protein is CASSLDSFETQYF. As DNA, the CDR3 is TGCGCCAGCAGCCTGGACAGTTTTGAGACCCAGTACTTC.

This chain connects TRBV7-2 to TRBJ2-7; 8 nucleotides line up with TRBD2. Germline assignment: CDR1 SGHTA and CDR2 FQGNSA. J gave up 3 bases and V 3 bases, and 4 bases lay outside the gene matches. CDR3 length: 14 amino acids. The CDR3 protein is CASSFYGRDYEQYF. The CDR3 DNA follows: TGTGCCAGCAGCTTCTACGGGAGGGACTACGAGCAGTACTTC.

The chain links TRBV30 to TRBJ2-7, with unresolved D. Germline V gene data show CDR1 as GTSNPN and CDR2 as SVGIG (reference sequence). The V end was cut by 0 bases, the J end by 6 bases, with 15 bases between. The CDR3 runs 14 residues. DNA of the CDR3: TGTGCCTGGAGTGTACACGTGTTGTCTTCCGAGCAGTACTTC. Translating gives CAWSVHVLSSEQYF.

The CDR3 nucleotides read TGTGCCAGCAGGGCATACGGCGGGGAGCAAGAGACCCAGTACTTC. This translates into CASRAYGGEQETQYF. The J gene is TRBJ2-5, the V gene TRBV7-9; TRBD2 is a possible D gene (6 bases). The CDR3 has 15 amino acids. The germline V gene encodes CDR1 SEHNR and CDR2 FQNEAQ (reference sequence). The V end lost 6 bases, the J end lost 2 bases, and 16 bases lay between the germline ends.

The CDR3 protein is CASSYTGANTEAFF. Here the CDR3 DNA reads TGTGCCAGCAGCTACACAGGGGCCAACACTGAAGCTTTCTTT. The chain combines TRBV5-4 with TRBJ1-1; 7 bases agree with TRBD1. There are 14 residues in the CDR3. The trim removed 3 bases at V and 2 bases at J, leaving 4 bases unmatched. Germline V lookup: CDR1 SGHNT, CDR2 YYREEE (reference sequence).

The chain employs TRBV6-4 and TRBJ2-7; 8 bases align to TRBD2. The ends lost 5 bases at V and 3 bases at J; junction bases unmatched: 12. Germline V gives CDR1 MRHNA, CDR2 SNTAGT. The CDR3 spans 16 residues. The CDR3 spells CASSYFGASGRYEQYF. Here the CDR3 DNA reads TGTGCCAGCAGTTACTTCGGGGCTAGCGGGCGCTACGAGCAGTACTTC.

This sequence joins TRBV6-1 and TRBJ1-5, with TRBD1 as a possible D gene (6 bases). The CDR3 consists of 14 residues. Trimming removed 7 bases at V and 1 base at J, with 11 bases between. Germline-derived CDR1 and CDR2 are MNHNS and SASEGT. CDR3 residues: CASTTTGSNQPQHF. The CDR3 coding sequence is TGTGCCAGCACCACCACAGGGAGCAATCAGCCCCAGCATTTT.

The V gene is TRBV29-1, the J gene TRBJ2-7; TRBD1 matches 10 bases. After removal of 6 bases from V and 2 bases from J, the junction contained 7 bases not matched to a gene. CDR1 is SQVTM and CDR2 is ANQGSEA in the germline V gene. The CDR3 is 14 amino acids. CDR3 protein: CSVEQTGGAYEQYF. In DNA, the CDR3 is TGCAGCGTGGAGCAGACAGGGGGCGCCTACGAGCAGTACTTC.

The chain links TRBV5-1 to TRBJ1-2, with unresolved D. The CDR3 is 15 amino acids. The V end was cut by 5 bases, the J end by 4 bases, with 18 bases between. The germline V gene has CDR1 SGHRS and CDR2 YFSETQ. The CDR3 DNA reads TGCGCCAGCAGTCCCGATCCCGGTACAGCCTATGGCTACACCTTC. As protein: CASSPDPGTAYGYTF.

The chain links TRBV27 to TRBJ1-2; D is possibly TRBD1 (6 bases). CDR3 length: 16 amino acids. V gave up 5 bases and J gave up 4 bases, with 20 bases separating them. Germline lookup yields CDR1 MNHEY and CDR2 SMNVEV (reference sequence). The CDR3 loop reads CASSPIQGKGAYGYTF. CDR3 DNA sequence: TGTGCCAGCAGTCCGATACAGGGAAAGGGAGCCTATGGCTACACCTTC.

This chain links TRBV11-2 with TRBJ1-5; 9 nucleotides match TRBD1. V lost 0 bases to trimming and J lost 5 bases; unmatched junction nucleotides: 8. The CDR3 loop spans 17 amino acids. The V gene's germline CDR1 is SGHAT and CDR2 FQNNGV. CDR3 sequence: CASSLDRTGEIHQPQHF. The CDR3 nucleotides are TGTGCCAGCAGCTTAGACCGGACAGGGGAAATCCATCAGCCCCAGCATTTT.

The V call is TRBV7-9, the J call TRBJ2-1; the match to TRBD2 covers 14 bases. Germline trimming cut 3 bases from V and 12 bases from J; bases unmatched to any gene: 4. Per the germline V gene, CDR1 is SEHNR and CDR2 is FQNEAQ (reference sequence). The CDR3 has 14 residues. CDR3 nucleotides: TGTGCCAGCAGCTTGGGACTAGCGGGAGAAACGCAGTTCTTC. It specifies CASSLGLAGETQFF.

This chain uses TRBV28 with TRBJ1-2, with 9 bases aligning to TRBD1. V shed 6 bases and J 5 bases; nucleotides not matched to a gene: 7. Germline V gene sequence: CDR1 MDHEN, CDR2 SYDVKM. The CDR3 length is 14 residues. CDR3 loop: CASREAGTGYGYTF. The CDR3 region has the DNA TGTGCCAGCAGGGAAGCCGGGACAGGGTATGGCTACACCTTC.

The rearrangement links TRBV4-2 to TRBJ1-1; the match to TRBD1 covers 8 bases. The trim removed 5 bases at V and 1 base at J, leaving 3 bases unmatched. Per germline, CDR1 LGHNA and CDR2 YNFKEQ. The CDR3 loop spans 14 amino acids. CDR3 DNA sequence: TGTGCCAGCAGCAAAGGACAGGGGAACACTGAAGCTTTCTTT. As protein: CASSKGQGNTEAFF.

The V call is TRBV28, the J call TRBJ1-2; 8 bases agree with TRBD1. The ends lost 5 bases at V and 4 bases at J; junction bases unmatched: 9. CDR3 length: 15 residues. Germline V gives CDR1 MDHEN, CDR2 SYDVKM. DNA of the CDR3: TGTGCCAGCAGTACAGGACAGGGTCGGTCCTATGGCTACACCTTC. This codes for CASSTGQGRSYGYTF.

This chain connects TRBV5-6 to TRBJ2-1, with TRBD2 identical over 12 bases. This CDR3 is 16 amino acids long. Germline assignment: CDR1 SGHDT and CDR2 YYEEEE. V lost 0 bases and J lost 8; bases outside the gene matches: 6. CDR3 sequence (DNA): TGTGCCAGCAGCTTGGCCCCCCTAGCGGGAGGGTATGAGCAGTTCTTC. Protein product: CASSLAPLAGGYEQFF.

The rearrangement joins TRBV6-5 to TRBJ1-1, with D uncertain. The CDR3 spans 14 residues. Germline loops: CDR1 MNHEY, CDR2 SVGAGI. Deletions cut 6 bases from V and 0 bases from J, with 11 bases between. CDR3 DNA: TGTGCCAGCAGATTATCGTCAGTGAACACTGAAGCTTTCTTT. Residues: CASRLSSVNTEAFF.

This clone appeared once. The CDR3 is CASSTHGEETQYF. In nucleotides, the CDR3 is TGTGCCAGCAGCACTCATGGGGAGGAGACCCAGTACTTC. The gene calls are TRBV5-4 and TRBJ2-5; D is perhaps TRBD2 (5 bases). The CDR3 has 13 residues. Germline CDR1 SGHNT, CDR2 YYREEE (reference sequence). Trimming stripped 4 bases from V and 5 bases from J, with 12 bases between.

In its sample, this clone was seen a few times. The chain couples TRBV28 to TRBJ1-5, with a possible D match to TRBD1 (5 bases). Germline V gene data show CDR1 as MDHEN and CDR2 as SYDVKM. This CDR3 comprises 13 residues. V was clipped by 10 bases and J by 6 bases, with 16 bases between them. In DNA, the CDR3 is TGTGCCATTACGACAGAGCCTGGTCAGCCCCAGCATTTT. Translation gives CAITTEPGQPQHF.

The V call is TRBV30, the J call TRBJ2-7, with D possibly matching TRBD1 (6 bases). Germline-derived CDR1 and CDR2 are GTSNPN and SVGIG (reference sequence). The germline V and J ends were trimmed by 5 bases and 6 bases, with 17 bases remaining between them. CDR3 length: 13 amino acids. CDR3 protein: CAWSRDTAGEQYF. The CDR3 coding sequence is TGTGCCTGGTCCCGGGACACCGCCGGCGAGCAGTACTTC.

This rearrangement joins TRBV25-1 to TRBJ2-1, with D possibly being TRBD2 (6 bases). This CDR3 contains 15 residues. The germline V gene has CDR1 MGHDK and CDR2 SYGVNS. V was shortened by 1 base and J by 7 bases, with 14 bases between the two germline ends. CDR3 DNA: TGTGCCAGCAGTGAATTCGGGGGAGCTAGGAATGAGCAGTTCTTC. This translates into CASSEFGGARNEQFF. Drawing the rest from reference TRBV25-1 and TRBJ2-1, the complete variable domain is EADIYQTPRYLVIGTGKKITLECSQTMGHDKMYWYQQDPGMELHLIHYSYGVNSTEKGDLSSESTVSRIRTEHFPLTLESARPSHTSQYLCASSEFGGARNEQFFGPGTRLTVL.

There are a few counts of this clone. The rearrangement links TRBV5-6 to TRBJ2-7; 9 bases map to TRBD1. The CDR3 is made up of 16 amino acids. V dropped 4 bases and J dropped 2; count of bases not matched to a gene: 10. The germline gives CDR1 SGHDT, CDR2 YYEEEE. In DNA, the CDR3 is TGTGCCAGCAGCCCCCTAAGGACAGGGGCTACCTACGAGCAGTACTTC. Protein sequence: CASSPLRTGATYEQYF. The complete variable domain, with remaining parts taken from reference TRBV5-6 and TRBJ2-7, reads DAGVTQSPTHLIKTRGQQVTLRCSPKSGHDTVSWYQQALGQGPQFIFQYYEEEERQRGNFPDRFSGHQFPNYSSELNVNALLLGDSALYLCASSPLRTGATYEQYFGPGTRLTVT.